The 29 T cell receptor beta chains in this list originate from one sample, sequenced in a study of OX40 agonist ivuxolimab in advanced cancers. Clones were read by immunoSEQ multiplex PCR, and TCRdb kept only the in-frame ones, dropping some. The table has 40,000 to 55,000 clones, roughly 90% seen once. This specimen consisted of CD4+ or CD8+ T cells sorted from blood, obtained in a trial of the OX40 agonist ivuxolimab. The receptor set was obtained from an adult with an advanced solid tumor such as melanoma, head and neck, liver or kidney cancer.

Of note for this clone: An end of the junction does not agree with germline; a read error may underlie this. At the DNA level, this CDR3 is encoded by other sequences in the same sample as well. The V and J genes are TRBV5-1 and TRBJ2-1; 9 nucleotides match TRBD2. The CDR3 has 17 residues. The germline V gene encodes CDR1 SGHRS and CDR2 YFSETQ. The CDR3 is CASSRALRASGANEQFF. The CDR3 region has the DNA TGCGCCAGCAGCAGGGCACTCCGGGCTAGCGGGGCTAATGAACAGTTCTTC.

Details on this clone: The junction differs from germline at one of its ends, possibly a read error. The CDR3 region has the DNA TGTGCCGCCTCCGGGGGCAGACTAGAGTCCCAGTACTTC. As protein: CAASGGRLESQYF. The rearrangement joins TRBV10-3 to TRBJ2-5; the D gene could be TRBD1 or TRBD2 (6 bases each). The CDR3 has 13 amino acids. Germline V gives CDR1 ENHRY, CDR2 SYGVKD.

The chain has TRBV2 and TRBJ2-1; no definite D call. The CDR3 covers 11 residues. Germline V gene lookup returns CDR1 SNHLY and CDR2 FYNNEI. The V end lost 5 bases, the J end lost 4 bases, and 3 bases lay between the germline ends. The CDR3 spells CASSSYNEQFF. CDR3 DNA sequence: TGTGCCAGCAGTTCTTACAATGAGCAGTTCTTC.

This clone is a singleton in its sample. The chain couples TRBV19 to TRBJ2-5, with 7 bases lining up with TRBD1. Germline V gives CDR1 LNHDA, CDR2 SQIVND (reference sequence). V trimming: 3 bases; J trimming: 11 bases; junction bases outside the gene matches: 12. The CDR3 has 14 amino acids. CDR3 DNA: TGTGCCAGTAGTATTACGACAGGGCGACTTAGTCAGTACTTC. Translation: CASSITTGRLSQYF.

This clone came up a few times. The chain uses TRBV30 and TRBJ2-5; 12 nucleotides match TRBD2. The CDR3 covers 16 residues. Germline V gene sequence: CDR1 GTSNPN, CDR2 SVGIG (reference sequence). The V and J ends lost 0 bases and 6 bases, in that order; junction bases with no gene match: 8. The CDR3 sequence: CAWSVPLAGGRKTQYF. The CDR3 coding sequence is TGTGCCTGGAGTGTACCCCTAGCGGGGGGGAGGAAGACCCAGTACTTC.

The V and J genes are TRBV5-1 and TRBJ2-2, with TRBD2 identical over 9 bases. The germline V gene encodes CDR1 SGHRS and CDR2 YFSETQ. The CDR3 loop spans 16 amino acids. The V segment lost 0 bases and the J segment 1 base; nucleotides outside the gene matches: 1. The CDR3 reads CASSLETSGNTGELFF. As DNA, the CDR3 is TGCGCCAGCAGCTTGGAGACTAGCGGGAACACCGGGGAGCTGTTTTTT.

The V call is TRBV28, the J call TRBJ2-7, with D possibly called TRBD1 or TRBD2 (6 bases each). This CDR3 spans 17 amino acids. Germline V gene data show CDR1 as MDHEN and CDR2 as SYDVKM. V was shortened by 3 bases and J by 0 bases, with 18 bases between the two germline ends. CDR3 sequence: CASSLRWGARPSYEQYF. The CDR3 bases are TGTGCCAGCAGTTTGAGATGGGGGGCAAGGCCCTCCTACGAGCAGTACTTC.

This clone was seen a single time. The gene calls are TRBV7-9 and TRBJ2-1; a possible D gene is TRBD1 (6 bases). There are 15 residues in the CDR3. Trimming took 10 bases from V and 3 from J, leaving 19 bases between them. Germline V gene lookup returns CDR1 SEHNR and CDR2 FQNEAQ (reference sequence). CDR3 amino acids: CATRSGRGFYNEQFF. DNA of the CDR3: TGTGCCACTCGATCCGGCAGGGGATTCTACAATGAGCAGTTCTTC. The full variable domain, completed using reference TRBV7-9 and TRBJ2-1, is DTGVSQNPRHKITKRGQNVTFRCDPISEHNRLYWYRQTLGQGPEFLTYFQNEAQLEKSRLLSDRFSAERPKGSFSTLEIQRTEQGDSAMYLCATRSGRGFYNEQFFGPGTRLTVL.

J is TRBJ1-2 and V is TRBV6-6, with 9 bases matching TRBD1. CDR1 is MNHNY and CDR2 is SVGAGI in the germline V gene (reference sequence). After removal of 6 bases from V and 7 bases from J, the junction contained 12 bases not matched to a gene. This CDR3 is 15 amino acids long. CDR3 nucleotides: TGTGCCAGCAGCGTAGTGGGACAGGGAAGCGTTGGCTACACCTTC. This gives the protein CASSVVGQGSVGYTF.

The chain couples TRBV6-6 to TRBJ1-1, with a tentative D call TRBD1 (5 bases). This CDR3 has 15 amino acids. CDR1 and CDR2 (germline): MNHNY, SVGAGI (reference sequence). Deletions cut 1 base from V and 1 base from J, with 10 bases between. The CDR3 region has the DNA TGTGCCAGCAGTTACTTTGGGACCAGGAACACTGAAGCTTTCTTT. It translates to CASSYFGTRNTEAFF.

The chain employs TRBV19 and TRBJ1-5; possible D gene TRBD1, 6 bases. The germline V and J ends were trimmed by 2 bases and 3 bases, with 14 bases remaining between them. The CDR3 spans 16 residues. Germline assignment: CDR1 LNHDA and CDR2 SQIVND (reference sequence). The CDR3 sequence is CASSILSGAINQPQHF. The DNA for the CDR3 is TGTGCCAGTAGTATATTGTCGGGGGCTATCAATCAGCCCCAGCATTTT.

The chain couples TRBV11-3 to TRBJ2-1; D might be TRBD1 (6 bases). There are 16 residues in the CDR3. Per the germline V gene, CDR1 is SGHNT and CDR2 is YENEEA. V gave up 5 bases and J gave up 7 bases, with 21 bases separating them. In nucleotides, the CDR3 is TGTGCCAGCAGCGGGAAAGGACAGATATCGGGGAATGAGCAGTTCTTC. This sequence encodes CASSGKGQISGNEQFF.

This chain connects TRBV5-4 to TRBJ2-7, with TRBD1 matching 12 bases. V lost 5 bases to trimming and J lost 3 bases; unmatched junction nucleotides: 6. The CDR3 is made up of 15 amino acids. The V gene's germline CDR1 is SGHNT and CDR2 YYREEE (reference sequence). The CDR3 region is CASSSGTGGVYEQYF. CDR3 bases: TGTGCCAGCAGTTCCGGGACAGGGGGCGTCTACGAGCAGTACTTC.

The CDR3 DNA reads as TGCGCCAGCAGCTTGGTGAGGAGCTCCTACGAGCAGTACTTC. Amino acids: CASSLVRSSYEQYF. The chain is built from TRBV5-1 and TRBJ2-7; D not resolved. The CDR3 is 14 residues long. V shed 0 bases and J shed 0 bases, with 7 bases lying between them. Germline CDR1 is SGHRS and CDR2 is YFSETQ.

V gene TRBV6-5 combines with J gene TRBJ1-5; TRBD1 matches 8 bases. There are 14 residues in the CDR3. The V and J ends lost 6 bases and 6 bases, in that order; junction bases with no gene match: 7. The germline CDR1 and CDR2 sequences are MNHEY and SVGAGI. In DNA form, the CDR3 reads TGTGCCAGCAGCCCTCAGGGGGCAGGTCAGCCCCAGCATTTT. This translates into CASSPQGAGQPQHF.

The chain joins TRBV9 to TRBJ2-7; 10 bases fit TRBD1. The CDR3 covers 15 residues. V trimming: 3 bases; J trimming: 2 bases; junction bases outside the gene matches: 5. CDR1 is SGDLS, CDR2 YYNGEE, per germline. CDR3 in DNA: TGTGCCAGCAGCGCTCAGGGACAGGGGACCTACGAGCAGTACTTC. This gives the protein CASSAQGQGTYEQYF.

Only one count was recorded for this clone. The V call is TRBV30, the J call TRBJ2-2; the match to TRBD1 covers 7 bases. This CDR3 comprises 14 residues. V trimming: 5 bases; J trimming: 0 bases; junction bases outside the gene matches: 3. Germline CDR1 is GTSNPN and CDR2 is SVGIG (reference sequence). The CDR3 loop reads CAWDRVTNTGELFF. DNA of the CDR3: TGTGCCTGGGACAGGGTAACGAACACCGGGGAGCTGTTTTTT. Full variable domain (outside the CDR3, taken from reference TRBV30 and TRBJ2-2): SQTIHQWPATLVQPVGSPLSLECTVEGTSNPNLYWYRQAAGRGLQLLFYSVGIGQISSEVPQNLSASRPQDRQFILSSKKLLLSDSGFYLCAWDRVTNTGELFFGEGSRLTVL.

V gene TRBV19 combines with J gene TRBJ1-5, with D hard to call. The germline gives CDR1 LNHDA, CDR2 SQIVND (reference sequence). This CDR3 region has 13 residues. The V end lost 3 bases, the J end lost 4 bases, and 7 bases lay between the germline ends. The CDR3 here is CASSIGGNQPQHF. CDR3 nucleotide sequence: TGTGCCAGTAGTATTGGCGGAAATCAGCCCCAGCATTTT.

J is TRBJ1-1 and V is TRBV5-1; TRBD1 matches at 11 bases. Germline V gene sequence: CDR1 SGHRS, CDR2 YFSETQ. The V and J ends lost 4 bases and 8 bases, in that order; junction bases with no gene match: 10. The CDR3 runs 15 residues. CDR3 sequence: CASSPGTGGTTEAFF. The CDR3 nucleotides read TGCGCCAGCAGCCCGGGGACAGGGGGTACTACGGAAGCTTTCTTT.

This chain uses TRBV28 with TRBJ1-1, with D uncertain. CDR1 is MDHEN and CDR2 is SYDVKM in the germline V gene. The CDR3 spans 11 residues. Trimming pared 0 bases from V and 10 bases from J, leaving 6 bases between. Here the CDR3 reads CASSLWTGAFF. In DNA form, the CDR3 reads TGTGCCAGCAGTTTATGGACGGGAGCTTTCTTT.

The rearrangement joins TRBV2 to TRBJ1-3; maybe TRBD1 (6 bases). V dropped 2 bases and J dropped 2 bases, with 13 bases sitting between them. Germline lookup yields CDR1 SNHLY and CDR2 FYNNEI. The CDR3 consists of 16 residues. CDR3 region: CASSEIGGLAGNTIYF. CDR3 bases: TGTGCCAGCAGTGAAATTGGGGGGCTGGCTGGAAACACCATATATTTT.

DNA of the CDR3: TGTGCCAGTAGTATAGTAAGGACAGATACGCAGTATTTT. Amino acid sequence: CASSIVRTDTQYF. The rearrangement links TRBV19 to TRBJ2-3; D remains unclear. Trimming left V 1 base short and J 3 bases short, with 5 bases between. The germline V gene encodes CDR1 LNHDA and CDR2 SQIVND (reference sequence). The CDR3 has 13 amino acids.

This chain links TRBV4-1 with TRBJ2-3, with 9 bases fitting TRBD2. Germline CDR1 and CDR2: MGHRA and YSYEKL. Trimming cost V 2 bases and J 4 bases; bases outside gene matches: 4. CDR3 size: 15 residues. CDR3 in amino acids: CASSQTGLAADTQYF. CDR3 in DNA: TGCGCCAGCAGCCAAACGGGACTAGCTGCAGATACGCAGTATTTT.

The rearrangement joins TRBV5-4 to TRBJ2-7; 10 bases are a match to TRBD1. The CDR3 is made up of 14 amino acids. Germline loops: CDR1 SGHNT, CDR2 YYREEE (reference sequence). Germline trimming cut 3 bases from V and 4 bases from J; bases unmatched to any gene: 4. This CDR3 reads CASSSPGQGYEQYF. DNA for the CDR3: TGTGCCAGCAGCTCACCGGGACAGGGGTACGAGCAGTACTTC. The whole variable domain, remainder taken from reference TRBV5-4 and TRBJ2-7, is ETGVTQSPTHLIKTRGQQVTLRCSSQSGHNTVSWYQQALGQGPQFIFQYYREEENGRGNFPPRFSGLQFPNYSSELNVNALELDDSALYLCASSSPGQGYEQYFGPGTRLTVT.

V usage is TRBV19 and J usage is TRBJ1-2, with D possibly being TRBD1 (5 bases). V was pared by 5 bases and J by 4 bases, with 14 bases between. This CDR3 has 14 amino acids. Germline V CDR1 and CDR2: LNHDA, SQIVND (reference sequence). CDR3 sequence: CASSLQAGPYGYTF. For the CDR3, the DNA is TGTGCCAGTAGTTTACAGGCCGGACCCTATGGCTACACCTTC. The complete variable domain, with remaining parts taken from reference TRBV19 and TRBJ1-2, reads DGGITQSPKYLFRKEGQNVTLSCEQNLNHDAMYWYRQDPGQGLRLIYYSQIVNDFQKGDIAEGYSVSREKKESFPLTVTSAQKNPTAFYLCASSLQAGPYGYTFGSGTRLTVV.

The chain recombines TRBV10-3 with TRBJ2-3; TRBD1 matches at 7 bases. V shed 0 bases and J 1 base; nucleotides not matched to a gene: 4. The CDR3 covers 16 residues. In germline, CDR1 is ENHRY, CDR2 SYGVKD. The CDR3 is CAISESPGQGTDTQYF. In nucleotides, the CDR3 is TGTGCCATCAGTGAGTCTCCTGGACAGGGCACAGATACGCAGTATTTT.

The chain recombines TRBV19 with TRBJ1-1; D call uncertain. This CDR3 contains 16 residues. The germline gives CDR1 LNHDA, CDR2 SQIVND (reference sequence). The V gene lost 5 bases and the J gene lost 4 bases, with 20 bases spanning the gap. CDR3 sequence (DNA): TGTGCCAGTAGTCCCCTCAGTGGGGAAGGTGGCACTGAAGCTTTCTTT. Its protein product is CASSPLSGEGGTEAFF.

V gene TRBV7-9 combines with J gene TRBJ1-2; the match to TRBD1 covers 8 bases. The trim removed 4 bases at V and 3 bases at J, leaving 4 bases unmatched. CDR3 length equals 14 residues. Germline values: CDR1 SEHNR, CDR2 FQNEAQ (reference sequence). The CDR3 DNA reads TGTGCCAGCAGCTCGACAGGGGCGGACTATGGCTACACCTTC. Amino acid sequence: CASSSTGADYGYTF. The entire variable domain, with the rest obtained from reference TRBV7-9 and TRBJ1-2, is as follows: DTGVSQNPRHKITKRGQNVTFRCDPISEHNRLYWYRQTLGQGPEFLTYFQNEAQLEKSRLLSDRFSAERPKGSFSTLEIQRTEQGDSAMYLCASSSTGADYGYTFGSGTRLTVV.

The chain joins TRBV5-1 to TRBJ2-3, with TRBD1 matching 9 bases. Germline V gene data show CDR1 as SGHRS and CDR2 as YFSETQ. J gave up 2 bases and V 2 bases, and 6 bases lay outside the gene matches. This CDR3 has 16 residues. The DNA of the CDR3 is TGCGCCAGCAGCTTCAGGGGACAGGGACTCACAGATACGCAGTATTTT. The encoded protein is CASSFRGQGLTDTQYF.